This T cell receptor (beta chain) was sequenced in a study of T cells after yellow fever vaccination. Each CDR3 protein gets one entry after TCRdb re-called the 5' RACE reads with MiXCR. The repertoire holds roughly 45,000 distinct CDR3 sequences, with around 6.5% as singletons. The CDR3 is 13 residues long. V was pared by 6 bases and J by 6 bases, with 14 bases between. This clonotype has a count of ten or more. The TCR comes from a man aged 25 to 45 who received the YFV17D yellow fever vaccine. The specimen was PBMCs, either bulk or a sorted T-cell subset (CD4+, CD8+, memory, or dextramer-sorted; not recorded which), collected 45 days after the yellow fever booster vaccination. The rearrangement links TRBV12-3 or TRBV12-4 to TRBJ1-2; possibly TRBD1 for D (6 bases). CDR3 residues: CASRLGQGNGYTF. The CDR3 DNA reads TGTGCCAGCAGACTGGGCCAGGGGAATGGCTACACCTTC.